Presented here are 16 T cell receptor beta chains from one specimen sequenced in a study of technical replicates of blood from several donors (dated by TCRdb to about 2017). Receptors were amplified or captured by the immunoSEQ multiplex PCR assay. TCRdb obtained this table from immuneACCESS and retained in-frame rearrangements with V and J assigned. These tables miss some clones; where compared with another copy, unresolved V genes account for less than half of the shortfall, and the remainder is unexplained. This sample is represented by over 80,000 clones; roughly 95% of them were singletons. The top ten clonotypes cover approximately 0.33% of the sample. Sequencing was done on a sample of T cells isolated from PBMCs. Receptors were obtained from a human donor in good health.

The rearrangement joins TRBV29-1 to TRBJ1-1; 9 bases map to TRBD1. This CDR3 is built from 15 residues. V gave up 6 bases and J gave up 1 base; unmatched junction bases: 9. The germline gives CDR1 SQVTM, CDR2 ANQGSEA. In nucleotides, the CDR3 is TGCAGCGTCTATTCCCCGGGACAGGGGAACACTGAAGCTTTCTTT. This sequence encodes CSVYSPGQGNTEAFF.

This chain links TRBV28 with TRBJ1-1, with 7 nucleotides matching TRBD1. The CDR3 consists of 16 residues. CDR1 and CDR2 (germline): MDHEN, SYDVKM. Trimming took 3 bases from V and 1 from J; bases not matched to a gene: 8. The CDR3 sequence: CASSLSTGATNTEAFF. DNA for the CDR3: TGTGCCAGCAGTTTGTCCACAGGGGCGACGAACACTGAAGCTTTCTTT. The full variable domain, rest sourced from reference TRBV28 and TRBJ1-1, is DVKVTQSSRYLVKRTGEKVFLECVQDMDHENMFWYRQDPGLGLRLIYFSYDVKMKEKGDIPEGYSVSREKKERFSLILESASTNQTSMYLCASSLSTGATNTEAFFGQGTRLTVV.

V gene TRBV6-5 combines with J gene TRBJ1-1, with 11 nucleotides matching TRBD1. V shed 5 bases, J shed 6 bases, and the junction held 5 bases outside the gene matches. The germline gives CDR1 MNHEY, CDR2 SVGAGI. The CDR3 runs 14 residues. DNA of the CDR3: TGTGCCAGCAGTCCCGGGACAGGGGGATCTGAAGCTTTCTTT. Residues: CASSPGTGGSEAFF.

This chain joins TRBV2 and TRBJ2-7, with 14 bases lining up with TRBD2. This CDR3 region has 19 residues. Germline V gene sequence: CDR1 SNHLY, CDR2 FYNNEI. The trim removed 10 bases at V and 0 bases at J, leaving 17 bases unmatched. CDR3 region: CAIRRGGTSGSPSSYEQYF. The CDR3 region has the DNA TGTGCCATCAGAAGGGGGGGGACTAGCGGGAGTCCCTCCTCCTACGAGCAGTACTTC.

CDR3 DNA sequence: TGTGCCAGCAGTGAATCTTTGTCCGGGAGCTATGGCTACACCTTC. Protein sequence: CASSESLSGSYGYTF. V gene TRBV6-1 combines with J gene TRBJ1-2; D remains ambiguous. Germline V lookup: CDR1 MNHNS, CDR2 SASEGT. The CDR3 covers 15 residues. Trimming removed 2 bases from V and 4 bases from J, with 14 bases in between.

The chain uses TRBV7-2 and TRBJ1-1; D is uncertain. Looked up from germline, CDR1 is SGHTA and CDR2 is FQGNSA. Between the trimmed V and J ends, which lost 5 bases and 3 bases, there was a span of 13 bases. The CDR3 loop spans 14 amino acids. Here the CDR3 DNA reads TGTGCCAGCAGCCCTAGGATCCCTCACACTGAAGCTTTCTTT. Its translation: CASSPRIPHTEAFF.

In the case of this clone: Sequence at one end of the junction differs from germline and may be a read error. CDR3 nucleotide sequence: TGTGCCAGCAGGGAAGCCGGGACAGGGGGCAACATTCAGTACTTC. It codes for CASREAGTGGNIQYF. This sequence joins TRBV6-1 and TRBJ2-4; 12 bases agree with TRBD1. Germline V gene data show CDR1 as MNHNS and CDR2 as SASEGT. There are 15 residues in the CDR3.

The chain recombines TRBV6-1 with TRBJ1-4, with TRBD1 matching 8 bases. Germline assignment: CDR1 MNHNS and CDR2 SASEGT. This CDR3 has 14 amino acids. Trimming took 5 bases from V and 7 from J; bases not matched to a gene: 6. CDR3 residues: CASSSPTGAEKLFF. Written as DNA, the CDR3 is TGTGCCAGCAGTTCGCCGACAGGGGCTGAAAAACTGTTTTTT.

This chain connects TRBV28 to TRBJ2-1, with D tentatively TRBD2 (5 bases). Germline CDR1 and CDR2: MDHEN and SYDVKM. The CDR3 totals 12 residues. V lost 3 bases, J lost 5 bases, and 5 bases lay in between. For the CDR3, the DNA is TGTGCCAGCAGTTTGGAGGACAATGAGCAGTTCTTC. This sequence encodes CASSLEDNEQFF.

This clone was detected only once. The chain links TRBV19 to TRBJ2-7; TRBD2 agrees at 9 bases. Germline trimming cut 5 bases from V and 5 bases from J; bases unmatched to any gene: 7. CDR3 length: 14 amino acids. Looked up from germline, CDR1 is LNHDA and CDR2 is SQIVND (reference sequence). The CDR3 loop is CASSQRAGGNEQYF. Here the CDR3 DNA reads TGTGCCAGTAGTCAGCGAGCGGGAGGTAACGAGCAGTACTTC.

This clone was seen a single time. The chain uses TRBV30 and TRBJ1-1, with 7 bases fitting TRBD1. Germline CDR1 and CDR2: GTSNPN and SVGIG (reference sequence). The CDR3 covers 15 residues. The junction had 8 bases not matched to a gene; V was cut back by 3 bases and J by 1 base. CDR3 coding DNA: TGTGCCTGGAGCGCAGGGGGGTGGGGGAACACTGAAGCTTTCTTT. Protein: CAWSAGGWGNTEAFF.

This chain joins TRBV7-6 and TRBJ2-1; 9 nucleotides line up with TRBD2. Per germline, CDR1 SGHVS and CDR2 FNYEAQ. The CDR3 loop spans 16 amino acids. Trimming took 1 base from V and 10 from J; bases not matched to a gene: 11. The CDR3 DNA is TGTGCCAGCAGCTTAGGGGGCGGGAGGGCCCTAGAGGAGCAGTTCTTC. This codes for CASSLGGGRALEEQFF.

V gene TRBV10-3 combines with J gene TRBJ2-1; no clear D gene. Trimming cost V 6 bases and J 3 bases, with 15 bases left between them. This CDR3 spans 15 amino acids. Germline assignment: CDR1 ENHRY and CDR2 SYGVKD. Here the CDR3 DNA reads TGTGCCATCAGCCTCGGGTACGAAGGCTACAATGAGCAGTTCTTC. Residues: CAISLGYEGYNEQFF.

This chain joins TRBV28 and TRBJ1-5; D not certain. Germline CDR1 is MDHEN and CDR2 is SYDVKM. The V end was cut by 7 bases, the J end by 2 bases, with 9 bases between. CDR3 length: 13 amino acids. In nucleotides, the CDR3 is TGTGCCAGCACTGGGCAGGGCAATCAGCCCCAGCATTTT. This codes for CASTGQGNQPQHF.

The rearrangement joins TRBV7-2 to TRBJ1-1, with TRBD1 matching 10 bases. V lost 1 base and J lost 4; bases outside the gene matches: 6. Germline V CDR1 and CDR2: SGHTA, FQGNSA. The CDR3 is 16 residues long. For the CDR3, the DNA is TGTGCCAGCAGCTTAGTCCCGGACAGGGGGATCACTGAAGCTTTCTTT. The encoded protein is CASSLVPDRGITEAFF.

V usage is TRBV9 and J usage is TRBJ2-7; no firm D call. V was shortened by 2 bases and J by 2 bases, with 14 bases between the two germline ends. Germline lookup yields CDR1 SGDLS and CDR2 YYNGEE. This CDR3 has 15 residues. The CDR3 sequence is CASSVSSWATYEQYF. The CDR3 coding sequence is TGTGCCAGCAGCGTCTCTTCTTGGGCCACCTACGAGCAGTACTTC.